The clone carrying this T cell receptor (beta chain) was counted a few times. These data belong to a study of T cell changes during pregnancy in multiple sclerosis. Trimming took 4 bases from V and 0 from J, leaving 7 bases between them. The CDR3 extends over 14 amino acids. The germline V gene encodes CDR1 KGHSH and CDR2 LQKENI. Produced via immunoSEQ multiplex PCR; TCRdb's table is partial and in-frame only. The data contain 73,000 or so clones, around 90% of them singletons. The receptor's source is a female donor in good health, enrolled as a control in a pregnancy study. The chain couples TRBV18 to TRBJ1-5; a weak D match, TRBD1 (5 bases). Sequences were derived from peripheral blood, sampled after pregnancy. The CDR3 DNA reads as TGTGCCAGCTCACGGGGGGTTAGCAATCAGCCCCAGCATTTT. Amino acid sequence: CASSRGVSNQPQHF. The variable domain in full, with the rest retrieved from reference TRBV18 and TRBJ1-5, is NAGVMQNPRHLVRRRGQEARLRCSPMKGHSHVYWYRQLPEEGLKFMVYLQKENIIDESGMPKERFSAEFPKEGPSILRIQQVVRGDSAAYFCASSRGVSNQPQHFGDGTRLSIL.